One sample yielded the 25 T cell receptor beta chains listed below, sequenced in a study of CD8 T cells in ankylosing spondylitis. Overall study findings and caveats: A motif in TCR beta, a set of roughly eight highly homologous variants, appeared characteristic of ankylosing spondylitis blood.

TCRdb ran MiXCR on the 5' RACE reads and lists one entry per CDR3 protein. The data contain 390,000 or so distinct CDR3 sequences, approximately 20% of them singletons. Their antigens remain unidentified. The sequencing sample was made of blood, either unsorted or a sorted T cell fraction (not recorded which). Receptors were obtained from a male donor with ankylosing spondylitis.

The gene calls are TRBV29-1 and TRBJ1-1; weak D call: TRBD1 (5 bases). Germline V gene sequence: CDR1 SQVTM, CDR2 ANQGSEA. This CDR3 spans 12 amino acids. V was trimmed by 2 bases and J by 11 bases, leaving 15 bases between them. CDR3 DNA sequence: TGCAGCGTTGAACTCGGGGGGGTGAGTGCTTTCTTT. Translation gives CSVELGGVSAFF.

This clonotype was observed a single time. J is TRBJ2-6 and V is TRBV12-3 or TRBV12-4, with no clear D. The CDR3 covers 15 residues. The V and J ends lost 3 bases and 4 bases respectively, with 10 bases between them. The CDR3 nucleotides read TGTGCCAGCAGTTTGTGGGTGGGGGGGGCCAACGTCCTGACTTTC. Its protein product is CASSLWVGGANVLTF.

This clonotype showed up just a few times. The rearrangement uses TRBV7-3 and TRBJ2-1; 16 positions match TRBD2. This CDR3 comprises 17 residues. CDR1 and CDR2 from the germline V gene are SGHTA and FQGTGA. J lost 8 bases, V lost 0 bases, and 4 bases had no gene match. In nucleotides, the CDR3 is TGTGCCAGCAGCTTAACCGGGACTAGCGGGAGGGCCCATGAGCAGTTCTTC. Translation: CASSLTGTSGRAHEQFF. The complete variable domain, with remaining parts taken from reference TRBV7-3 and TRBJ2-1, reads GAGVSQTPSNKVTEKGKYVELRCDPISGHTALYWYRQSLGQGPEFLIYFQGTGAADDSGLPNDRFFAVRPEGSVSTLKIQRTERGDSAVYLCASSLTGTSGRAHEQFFGPGTRLTVL.

There are a few counts of this clonotype. V and J are TRBV27 and TRBJ2-7, with 7 bases that match TRBD1. CDR1 MNHEY and CDR2 SMNVEV come from the germline V gene (reference sequence). The J segment lost 6 bases and the V segment lost 8 bases, leaving 7 bases of the junction unmatched. The CDR3 is made up of 12 amino acids. The CDR3 region has the DNA TGTGCCAGCGGTAAAGGGACAGCCGAGCAGTACTTC. It translates to CASGKGTAEQYF.

V usage is TRBV5-1 and J usage is TRBJ2-7; D ambiguous. The CDR3 extends over 14 amino acids. Trimming pared 7 bases from V and 3 bases from J, leaving 17 bases between. The germline V gene has CDR1 SGHRS and CDR2 YFSETQ. The CDR3 sequence: CASGPVGEDYEQYF. CDR3 DNA: TGCGCCAGCGGACCGGTAGGTGAGGACTACGAGCAGTACTTC. The variable domain in full, with the rest retrieved from reference TRBV5-1 and TRBJ2-7, is KAGVTQTPRYLIKTRGQQVTLSCSPISGHRSVSWYQQTPGQGLQFLFEYFSETQRNKGNFPGRFSGRQFSNSRSEMNVSTLELGDSALYLCASGPVGEDYEQYFGPGTRLTVT.

This clonotype was seen at least ten times. The V and J genes are TRBV10-3 and TRBJ2-3, with a possible D match to TRBD2 (5 bases). The germline V gene encodes CDR1 ENHRY and CDR2 SYGVKD. Trimming cost V 8 bases and J 2 bases, with 8 bases left between them. The CDR3 extends over 12 amino acids. This CDR3 reads CAIEADTDTQYF. The CDR3 bases are TGTGCCATCGAAGCGGACACAGATACGCAGTATTTT.

This clonotype was seen many times. The chain recombines TRBV12-3 or TRBV12-4 with TRBJ1-5; tentatively, D is TRBD1 (5 bases). CDR3 size: 14 residues. The ends were cut back, 3 bases at V and 0 bases at J, with 6 bases in the middle. The CDR3 loop is CASSFQGSNQPQHF. DNA for the CDR3: TGTGCCAGCAGTTTCCAGGGTAGCAATCAGCCCCAGCATTTT.

The chain has TRBV11-1 and TRBJ2-6, with D hard to call. Germline CDR1 reads SGHAT; CDR2 reads FQDESV (reference sequence). The CDR3 has 16 residues. V lost 3 bases to trimming and J lost 2 bases, with 11 bases between them. CDR3 sequence reads: CASSLDLVAGANVLTF. The CDR3, as DNA: TGTGCCAGCAGCTTGGACCTAGTGGCTGGGGCCAACGTCCTGACTTTC. Looking up the rest from reference TRBV11-1 and TRBJ2-6 gives the full variable domain: EAEVAQSPRYKITEKSQAVAFWCDPISGHATLYWYRQILGQGPELLVQFQDESVVDDSQLPKDRFSAERLKGVDSTLKIQPAELGDSAMYLCASSLDLVAGANVLTFGAGSRLTVL.

CDR3 residues: CSAGLAPYEQYF. For the CDR3, the DNA is TGCAGTGCGGGGCTAGCGCCTTACGAGCAGTACTTC. V and J are TRBV20-1 and TRBJ2-7; maybe TRBD2 (6 bases). This CDR3 is 12 amino acids long. The ends were cut back, 6 bases at V and 4 bases at J, with 13 bases in the middle. Per germline, CDR1 DFQATT and CDR2 SNEGSKA (reference sequence).

This sequence joins TRBV3-1 and TRBJ2-7; 7 bases map to TRBD2. The J segment lost 1 base and the V segment lost 0 bases, leaving 12 bases of the junction unmatched. The germline V gene has CDR1 LGHDT and CDR2 YNNKEL (reference sequence). CDR3 size: 18 residues. CDR3: CASSQEHVKGGSSYEQYF. CDR3 DNA sequence: TGTGCCAGCAGCCAAGAGCACGTCAAGGGCGGGAGTTCCTACGAGCAGTACTTC.

The chain links TRBV2 to TRBJ2-1, with 11 positions matching TRBD2. CDR3 length equals 14 residues. The V gene's germline CDR1 is SNHLY and CDR2 FYNNEI. The V gene end was trimmed by 6 bases and the J gene end by 9 bases; junction bases not matched to a gene: 7. The CDR3 sequence: CASRRLAGSGEQFF. As DNA, the CDR3 is TGTGCCAGCAGGAGACTAGCGGGAAGCGGTGAGCAGTTCTTC.

The sample holds many counts of this clonotype. The chain is built from TRBV30 and TRBJ2-7; D uncertain. The ends were cut back, 0 bases at V and 3 bases at J, with 6 bases in the middle. The V gene's germline CDR1 is GTSNPN and CDR2 SVGIG (reference sequence). The CDR3 covers 12 residues. CDR3 residues: CAWSVSVYEQYF. The CDR3 DNA follows: TGTGCCTGGAGTGTCTCGGTCTACGAGCAGTACTTC.

This clonotype was seen a handful of times. V is TRBV2 and J is TRBJ1-6; D gene unclear. V lost 6 bases and J 0 bases, leaving 12 bases between the germline ends. The CDR3 is 16 amino acids. The germline gives CDR1 SNHLY, CDR2 FYNNEI. The CDR3 DNA reads TGTGCCAGCAGCGGACTTCTGAGCTCCTATAATTCACCCCTCCACTTT. Translated, it gives CASSGLLSSYNSPLHF.

In this sample, this clonotype turned up a few times. The chain recombines TRBV4-2 with TRBJ2-2, with 8 bases lining up with TRBD1. Losses at the gene ends were 3 bases for V and 5 bases for J; bases not matched to a gene: 14. This CDR3 spans 18 amino acids. Germline-derived CDR1 and CDR2 are LGHNA and YNFKEQ. CDR3 residues: CASSQDHLGQGATGELFF. The CDR3 DNA reads TGTGCCAGCAGCCAGGATCACCTAGGACAGGGTGCGACCGGGGAGCTGTTTTTT.

This clonotype turned up a few times. The rearrangement links TRBV28 to TRBJ1-5, with D unresolved. The CDR3 has 14 amino acids. Trimming stripped 1 base from V and 2 bases from J, with 6 bases between. Per germline, CDR1 MDHEN and CDR2 SYDVKM. Here the CDR3 reads CASSLSSRNQPQHF. The CDR3 region has the DNA TGTGCCAGCAGTTTATCCTCCCGCAATCAGCCCCAGCATTTT.

This clonotype has a handful of counts. The chain is built from TRBV7-3 and TRBJ1-1, with a tentative D call TRBD1 (5 bases). Germline lookup yields CDR1 SGHTA and CDR2 FQGTGA. Trimming pared 2 bases from V and 4 bases from J, leaving 11 bases between. The CDR3 spans 14 residues. CDR3 sequence reads: CASSLLSRATEAFF. The DNA of the CDR3 is TGTGCCAGCAGCTTACTTTCCAGGGCCACTGAAGCTTTCTTT.

The V call is TRBV27, the J call TRBJ1-3; D remains unclear. The CDR3 covers 17 residues. Germline CDR1 reads MNHEY; CDR2 reads SMNVEV (reference sequence). The ends were cut back, 6 bases at V and 3 bases at J, with 21 bases in the middle. CDR3: CASSPAGYESGGNTIYF. The CDR3 region has the DNA TGTGCCAGCAGCCCGGCAGGATATGAGTCTGGTGGAAACACCATATATTTT.

The V call is TRBV6-1, the J call TRBJ1-5, with TRBD1 matching over 7 bases. Per germline, CDR1 MNHNS and CDR2 SASEGT. The CDR3 is made up of 13 amino acids. V lost 7 bases and J lost 7; bases outside the gene matches: 7. The CDR3 DNA reads TGTGCCAGCAAAATCAGGGGGGTCCAGCCCCAGCATTTT. Its translation: CASKIRGVQPQHF.

This chain joins TRBV28 and TRBJ1-2, with D possibly being TRBD1 (5 bases). Germline V gene data show CDR1 as MDHEN and CDR2 as SYDVKM. This CDR3 contains 13 residues. V was cut by 2 bases and J by 8 bases, with 12 bases left in between. The CDR3 nucleotides are TGTGCCAGCAGTTTAATCCAGGGACGGGGCTACACCTTC. It specifies CASSLIQGRGYTF.

The rearrangement uses TRBV5-1 and TRBJ2-7, with D unclear. This CDR3 is 13 amino acids long. Trimming cost V 3 bases and J 4 bases, with 11 bases left between them. Looked up from germline, CDR1 is SGHRS and CDR2 is YFSETQ. CDR3 nucleotide sequence: TGCGCCAGCAGCTCACCGGCCGTATACGAGCAGTACTTC. It specifies CASSSPAVYEQYF. Full variable domain (outside the CDR3, taken from reference TRBV5-1 and TRBJ2-7): KAGVTQTPRYLIKTRGQQVTLSCSPISGHRSVSWYQQTPGQGLQFLFEYFSETQRNKGNFPGRFSGRQFSNSRSEMNVSTLELGDSALYLCASSSPAVYEQYFGPGTRLTVT.

The rearrangement links TRBV12-3 or TRBV12-4 to TRBJ2-5, with TRBD2 identical over 7 bases. CDR3 length equals 14 residues. Trimming cost V 1 base and J 4 bases; bases outside gene matches: 3. CDR3 protein: CASSLGTRGETQYF. Here the CDR3 DNA reads TGTGCCAGCAGTTTAGGGACTAGAGGAGAGACCCAGTACTTC.

This clonotype was picked up a small number of times. V and J are TRBV25-1 and TRBJ2-1; 10 nucleotides match TRBD1. CDR3 size: 16 residues. V shed 3 bases, J shed 6 bases, and the junction held 8 bases outside the gene matches. Germline loops: CDR1 MGHDK, CDR2 SYGVNS. DNA of the CDR3: TGTGCCAGCAGTGATGCCGGGACAGGGGCCCCCAATGAGCAGTTCTTC. This codes for CASSDAGTGAPNEQFF.

The CDR3 DNA reads as TGCGCCAGCAGCCATCCCGGGAAGCAAGCCTACGAGCAGTACTTC. This encodes CASSHPGKQAYEQYF. This rearrangement joins TRBV4-1 to TRBJ2-7, with a weak D call TRBD2 (5 bases). The length of the CDR3 is 15 residues. V lost 3 bases, J lost 2 bases, and 14 bases lay in between. Looked up from germline, CDR1 is MGHRA and CDR2 is YSYEKL.

This clonotype was found a few times. The V call is TRBV15, the J call TRBJ2-2; weak D call: TRBD1 (5 bases). The germline CDR1 and CDR2 sequences are LNHNV and YYDKDF (reference sequence). V dropped 4 bases and J dropped 2 bases, with 11 bases sitting between them. CDR3 size: 15 residues. The CDR3 protein is CATSIGQGNTGELFF. The CDR3 DNA reads as TGTGCCACCAGCATCGGGCAGGGAAACACCGGGGAGCTGTTTTTT.

DNA for the CDR3: TGTGCCAGTAGTGAATCCGGGTTCTCCTACGAGCAGTACTTC. It translates to CASSESGFSYEQYF. The chain employs TRBV19 and TRBJ2-7; no definite D call. The V and J ends lost 5 bases and 0 bases respectively, with 11 bases between them. The CDR3 length is 14 residues. CDR1 is LNHDA, CDR2 SQIVND, per germline (reference sequence).